A selection of T cell receptor beta chains follows, all from one sample in a study of follicular helper T cells after annual influenza vaccination. The data were produced by immunoSEQ multiplex PCR, yet TCRdb's version contains in-frame clones alone and is incomplete. The profile shows about 12,000 clones, 70% to 80% of them singletons. Specimen: CXCR5+ CD38- circulating T follicular helper cells from blood, collected on the day of influenza vaccination. The source of these receptors is an adult who received the influenza vaccine. Each CDR3 is given with its conserved first and last residue. D genes are given only for firm matches. Clone size appears in some rows only: once, few, many, or a class for an expanded clone.

len: 15
j_gene: TRBJ2-7
abundance: NA
d_gene: TRBD1
v_gene: TRBV28
CDR3nt: TGTGCCAGCAGTCCTGGGGACAGGGAGACCTACGAGCAGTACTTC
CDR3aa: CASSPGDRETYEQYF

len: 14
j_gene: TRBJ1-2
abundance: few
d_gene: NA
v_gene: TRBV2
CDR3nt: TGTGCCAGCACTCCGGAAGGGCCAAATCTGGGCTACACCTTC
CDR3aa: CASTPEGPNLGYTF

len: 20
j_gene: TRBJ2-1
abundance: once
d_gene: TRBD2
v_gene: TRBV4-1
CDR3nt: TGCGCCAGCAGCCAAGGTAATAGCGGGGGGGCCATTGGTCCCTACAATGAGCAGTTCTTC
CDR3aa: CASSQGNSGGAIGPYNEQFF

len: 13
j_gene: TRBJ2-7
abundance: NA
d_gene: NA
v_gene: TRBV6-1
CDR3nt: TGTGCCAGCGTGCGGGATGGGTCCTACGAGCAGTACTTC
CDR3aa: CASVRDGSYEQYF

len: 15
j_gene: TRBJ1-2
abundance: NA
d_gene: TRBD1
v_gene: TRBV7-9
CDR3nt: TGTGCCAGCAGCTTAGGGGACAGGGTGACAGACGGCTACACCTTC
CDR3aa: CASSLGDRVTDGYTF

len: 16
j_gene: TRBJ1-3
abundance: NA
d_gene: NA
v_gene: TRBV19
CDR3nt: TGTGCCAGTAGTACCGGGGGAAACCCATCTGGAAACACCATATATTTT
CDR3aa: CASSTGGNPSGNTIYF

len: 13
j_gene: TRBJ2-7
abundance: NA
d_gene: NA
v_gene: TRBV5-1
CDR3nt: TGCGCCAGCAGCTTTACTTTCCAGGGCGAGCAGTACTTC
CDR3aa: CASSFTFQGEQYF

len: 14
j_gene: TRBJ1-2
abundance: NA
d_gene: NA
v_gene: TRBV2
CDR3nt: TGTGCCAGCAGTGAAGACAGGAAAATCTATGGCTACACCTTC
CDR3aa: CASSEDRKIYGYTF

len: 14
j_gene: TRBJ2-7
abundance: once
d_gene: TRBD2
v_gene: TRBV5-4
CDR3nt: TGTGCCAGCAGCCTACGGACTAGCGGGGGGGCCGTACAATTC
CDR3aa: CASSLRTSGGAVQF

len: 17
j_gene: TRBJ1-5
abundance: few
d_gene: TRBD1
v_gene: TRBV7-6
CDR3nt: TGTGCCAGCAGCTTAACTGGACAGGGGAGTAGGAATCAGCCCCAGCATTTT
CDR3aa: CASSLTGQGSRNQPQHF

len: 17
j_gene: TRBJ2-7
abundance: NA
d_gene: NA
v_gene: TRBV14
CDR3nt: TGTGCCAGCAGCCCTACATCGGGGGTTTGGAAACCCTACGAGCAGTACTTC
CDR3aa: CASSPTSGVWKPYEQYF

len: 12
j_gene: TRBJ2-7
abundance: few
d_gene: NA
v_gene: TRBV11-2
CDR3nt: TGTGCCAGCAGCTTAGATCTGGCCGAGCAGTACTTC
CDR3aa: CASSLDLAEQYF

len: 15
j_gene: TRBJ2-4
abundance: NA
d_gene: NA
v_gene: TRBV30
CDR3nt: TGTGCCTGGAGTGGACAGCACGGGTTCGGAAACATTCAGTACTTC
CDR3aa: CAWSGQHGFGNIQYF

len: 14
j_gene: TRBJ1-1
abundance: NA
d_gene: NA
v_gene: TRBV18
CDR3nt: TGTGCCAGCTCACTATGGACAGTTAACACTGAAGCTTTCTTT
CDR3aa: CASSLWTVNTEAFF

len: 15
j_gene: TRBJ2-7
abundance: NA
d_gene: NA
v_gene: TRBV27
CDR3nt: TGTGCCAGCAGTATCCGGGACACCCGGGGGTACGAGCAGTACTTC
CDR3aa: CASSIRDTRGYEQYF

len: 16
j_gene: TRBJ2-3
abundance: NA
d_gene: TRBD2
v_gene: TRBV10-3
CDR3nt: TGTGCCATCAGGGGGACTAGCGGGGCGAGGGCAGATACGCAGTATTTT
CDR3aa: CAIRGTSGARADTQYF

len: 17
j_gene: TRBJ1-4
abundance: NA
d_gene: TRBD1
v_gene: TRBV4-2
CDR3nt: TGTGCCAGCAGCCAAGATGCCCGGACAGGGGGCAATGAAAAACTGTTTTTT
CDR3aa: CASSQDARTGGNEKLFF

len: 19
j_gene: TRBJ1-3
abundance: NA
d_gene: TRBD1
v_gene: TRBV13
CDR3nt: TGTGCCAGCAGCTTAAACGCGGGACAGGGGTACCACTCTGGAAACACCATATATTTT
CDR3aa: CASSLNAGQGYHSGNTIYF

len: 18
j_gene: TRBJ2-5
abundance: NA
d_gene: TRBD1
v_gene: TRBV19
CDR3nt: TGTGCCAGTAGTACTGGGAGGACAGGGGGCGGTCACGGAGAGACCCAGTACTTC
CDR3aa: CASSTGRTGGGHGETQYF

len: 16
j_gene: TRBJ1-4
abundance: NA
d_gene: NA
v_gene: TRBV4-1
CDR3nt: TGCGCCAGCAGCCAAGATCTAGGAAAACAGAATGAAAAACTGTTTTTT
CDR3aa: CASSQDLGKQNEKLFF

len: 13
j_gene: TRBJ2-4
abundance: NA
d_gene: TRBD1
v_gene: TRBV7-3
CDR3nt: TGTGCCAGCAGCCCGGGACAGCAAAACATTCAGTACTTC
CDR3aa: CASSPGQQNIQYF

len: 15
j_gene: TRBJ2-7
abundance: NA
d_gene: NA
v_gene: TRBV28
CDR3nt: TGTGCCAGCTCAATCGTCGGAAGTAGCTCCTACGAGCAGTACTTC
CDR3aa: CASSIVGSSSYEQYF

len: 13
j_gene: TRBJ2-3
abundance: NA
d_gene: NA
v_gene: TRBV6-4
CDR3nt: TGTGCCAGCAGTCAACAGGCGGCAGATACGCAGTATTTT
CDR3aa: CASSQQAADTQYF

len: 13
j_gene: TRBJ2-7
abundance: few
d_gene: NA
v_gene: TRBV2
CDR3nt: TGTGCCAGCGTTGGGGACCGGGGCTACGAGCAGTACTTC
CDR3aa: CASVGDRGYEQYF

len: 15
j_gene: TRBJ2-2
abundance: NA
d_gene: NA
v_gene: TRBV28
CDR3nt: TGTGCCAGCAGTTTCGACAGGAGGGTAGGCGGGGAGCTGTTTTTT
CDR3aa: CASSFDRRVGGELFF

len: 18
j_gene: TRBJ2-3
abundance: NA
d_gene: TRBD2
v_gene: TRBV4-2
CDR3nt: TGTGCCAGCAGCCAAGCGATTAGCGGACTAGGGAGCACAGATACGCAGTATTTT
CDR3aa: CASSQAISGLGSTDTQYF

len: 18
j_gene: TRBJ2-5
abundance: NA
d_gene: TRBD2
v_gene: TRBV5-4
CDR3nt: TGTGCCAGCAGCACTGGGACTAGCGGGGGGTATATTATGGGGACCCAGTACTTC
CDR3aa: CASSTGTSGGYIMGTQYF

len: 12
j_gene: TRBJ1-2
abundance: NA
d_gene: NA
v_gene: TRBV5-4
CDR3nt: TGTGCCAGCAGCCAGGACAACTATGGCTACACCTTC
CDR3aa: CASSQDNYGYTF

len: 13
j_gene: TRBJ1-6
abundance: NA
d_gene: NA
v_gene: TRBV30
CDR3nt: TGTGCCTGGAGTTTGGACGGTCCGTCACCCCTCCACTTT
CDR3aa: CAWSLDGPSPLHF

len: 12
j_gene: TRBJ2-5
abundance: NA
d_gene: NA
v_gene: TRBV11-2
CDR3nt: TGTGCCAGCAGCTTAGGTCGAGAGACCCAGTACTTC
CDR3aa: CASSLGRETQYF

len: 14
j_gene: TRBJ2-4
abundance: NA
d_gene: TRBD2
v_gene: TRBV5-6
CDR3nt: TGTGCCAGCAGCTTTCGGACTAGCGGGGGCATTCAGTACTTC
CDR3aa: CASSFRTSGGIQYF